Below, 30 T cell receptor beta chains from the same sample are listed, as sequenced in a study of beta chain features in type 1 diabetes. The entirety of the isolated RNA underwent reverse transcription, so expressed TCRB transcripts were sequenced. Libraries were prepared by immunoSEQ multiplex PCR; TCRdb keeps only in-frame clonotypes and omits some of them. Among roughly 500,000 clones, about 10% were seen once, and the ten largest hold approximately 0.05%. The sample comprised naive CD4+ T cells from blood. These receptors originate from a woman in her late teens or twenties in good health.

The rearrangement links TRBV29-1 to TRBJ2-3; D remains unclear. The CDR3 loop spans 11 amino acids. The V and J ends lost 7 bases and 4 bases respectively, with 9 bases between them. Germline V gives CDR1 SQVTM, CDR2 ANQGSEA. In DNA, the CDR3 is TGCAGCGCTGTGAGCGCAGATACGCAGTATTTT. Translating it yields CSAVSADTQYF.

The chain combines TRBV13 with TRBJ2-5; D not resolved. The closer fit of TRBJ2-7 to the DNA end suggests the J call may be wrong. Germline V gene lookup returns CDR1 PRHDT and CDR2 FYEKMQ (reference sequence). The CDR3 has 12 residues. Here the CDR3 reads CASTERGYEQYF. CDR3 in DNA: TGTGCCAGCACGGAGAGAGGCTACGAGCAGTACTTC.

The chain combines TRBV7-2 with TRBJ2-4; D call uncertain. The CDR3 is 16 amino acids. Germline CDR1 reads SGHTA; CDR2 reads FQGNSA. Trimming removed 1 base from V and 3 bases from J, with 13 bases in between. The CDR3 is CASSLVFWQDKNIQYF. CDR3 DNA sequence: TGTGCCAGCAGCTTAGTATTTTGGCAAGACAAAAACATTCAGTACTTC.

CDR3 loop: CSVDGQGTEAFF. The CDR3 region has the DNA TGCAGCGTTGATGGTCAGGGGACTGAAGCTTTCTTT. The gene calls are TRBV29-1 and TRBJ1-1, with D possibly matching TRBD1 (6 bases). The germline gives CDR1 SQVTM, CDR2 ANQGSEA. Trimming took 3 bases from V and 5 from J, leaving 10 bases between them. The CDR3 length is 12 residues.

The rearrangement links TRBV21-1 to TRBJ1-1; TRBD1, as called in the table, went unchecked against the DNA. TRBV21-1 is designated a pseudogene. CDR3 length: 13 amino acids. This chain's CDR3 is CASSHRGETEAFF. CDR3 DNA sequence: TGTGCCAGCAGTCACAGGGGGGAGACTGAAGCTTTCTTT.

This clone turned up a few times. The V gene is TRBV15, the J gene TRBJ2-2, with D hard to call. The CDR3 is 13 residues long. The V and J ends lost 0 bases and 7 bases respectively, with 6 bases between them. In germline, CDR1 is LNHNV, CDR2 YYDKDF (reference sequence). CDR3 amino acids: CATSRDQVGELFF. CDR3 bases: TGTGCCACCAGCAGAGATCAAGTCGGGGAGCTGTTTTTT.

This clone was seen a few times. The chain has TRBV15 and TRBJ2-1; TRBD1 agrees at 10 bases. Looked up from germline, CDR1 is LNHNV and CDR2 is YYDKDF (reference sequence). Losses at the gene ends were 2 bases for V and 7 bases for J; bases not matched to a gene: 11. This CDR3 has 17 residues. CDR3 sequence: CATSRPPRWTGGNEQFF. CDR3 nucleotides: TGTGCCACCAGCAGACCCCCCCGGTGGACAGGGGGAAATGAGCAGTTCTTC.

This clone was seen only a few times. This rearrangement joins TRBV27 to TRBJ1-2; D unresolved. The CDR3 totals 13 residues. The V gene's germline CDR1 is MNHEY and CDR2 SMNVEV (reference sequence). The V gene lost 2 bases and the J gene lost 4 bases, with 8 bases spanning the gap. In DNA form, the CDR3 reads TGTGCCAGCAGTTTACTGGGTAGCTATGGCTACACCTTC. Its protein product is CASSLLGSYGYTF.

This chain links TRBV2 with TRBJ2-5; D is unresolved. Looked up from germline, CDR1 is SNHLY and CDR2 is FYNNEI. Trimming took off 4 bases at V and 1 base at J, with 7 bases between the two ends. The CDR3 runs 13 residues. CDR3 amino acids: CASSVRLQETQYF. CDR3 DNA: TGTGCCAGCAGTGTGCGACTCCAAGAGACCCAGTACTTC. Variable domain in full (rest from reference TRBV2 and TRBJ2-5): EPEVTQTPSHQVTQMGQEVILRCVPISNHLYFYWYRQILGQKVEFLVSFYNNEISEKSEIFDDQFSVERPDGSNFTLKIRSTKLEDSAMYFCASSVRLQETQYFGPGTRLLVL.

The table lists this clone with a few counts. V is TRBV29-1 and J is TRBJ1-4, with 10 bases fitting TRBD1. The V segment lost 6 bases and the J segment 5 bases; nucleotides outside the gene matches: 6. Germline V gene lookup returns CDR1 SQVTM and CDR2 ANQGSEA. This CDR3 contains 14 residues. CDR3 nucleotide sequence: TGCAGCGTCGCTCCGGGACAGGGGAATGAAAAACTGTTTTTT. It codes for CSVAPGQGNEKLFF. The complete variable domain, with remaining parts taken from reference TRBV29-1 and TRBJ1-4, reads SAVISQKPSRDICQRGTSLTIQCQVDSQVTMMFWYRQQPGQSLTLIATANQGSEATYESGFVIDKFPISRPNLTFSTLTVSNMSPEDSSIYLCSVAPGQGNEKLFFGSGTQLSVL.

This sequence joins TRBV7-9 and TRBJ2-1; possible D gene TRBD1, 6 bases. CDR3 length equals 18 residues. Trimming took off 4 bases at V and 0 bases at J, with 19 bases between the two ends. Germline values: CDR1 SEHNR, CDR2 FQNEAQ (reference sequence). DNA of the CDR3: TGTGCCAGCAGCTATAAGCCTTACAGGGAAAGCTCCTACAATGAGCAGTTCTTC. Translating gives CASSYKPYRESSYNEQFF.

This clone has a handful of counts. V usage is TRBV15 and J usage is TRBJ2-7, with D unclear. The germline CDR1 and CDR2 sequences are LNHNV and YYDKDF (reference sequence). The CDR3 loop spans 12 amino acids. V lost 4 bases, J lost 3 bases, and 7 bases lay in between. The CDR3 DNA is TGTGCCACCAGCACCGGAAACTACGAGCAGTACTTC. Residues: CATSTGNYEQYF.

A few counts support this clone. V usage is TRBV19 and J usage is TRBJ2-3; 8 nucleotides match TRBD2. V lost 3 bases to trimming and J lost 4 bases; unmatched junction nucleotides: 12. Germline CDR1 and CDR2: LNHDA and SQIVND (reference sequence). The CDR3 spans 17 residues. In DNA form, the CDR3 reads TGTGCCAGTAGTATTAACGCCAGAGCGGGGGAAGCAGATACGCAGTATTTT. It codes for CASSINARAGEADTQYF. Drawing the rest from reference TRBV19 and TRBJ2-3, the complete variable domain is DGGITQSPKYLFRKEGQNVTLSCEQNLNHDAMYWYRQDPGQGLRLIYYSQIVNDFQKGDIAEGYSVSREKKESFPLTVTSAQKNPTAFYLCASSINARAGEADTQYFGPGTRLTVL.

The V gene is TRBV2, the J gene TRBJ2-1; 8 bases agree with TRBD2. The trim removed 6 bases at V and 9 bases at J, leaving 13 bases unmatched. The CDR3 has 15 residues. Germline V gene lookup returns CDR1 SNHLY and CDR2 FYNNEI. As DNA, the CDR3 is TGTGCCAGCAGCCAAACCGGGACTAGTGTGGGTGAGCAGTTCTTC. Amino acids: CASSQTGTSVGEQFF.

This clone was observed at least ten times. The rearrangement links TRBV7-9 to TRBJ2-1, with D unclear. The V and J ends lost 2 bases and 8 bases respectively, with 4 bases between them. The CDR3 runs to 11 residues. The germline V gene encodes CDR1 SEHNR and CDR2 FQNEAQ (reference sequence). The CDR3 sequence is CASSLRHEQFF. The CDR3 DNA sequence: TGTGCCAGCAGCTTAAGACATGAGCAGTTCTTC.

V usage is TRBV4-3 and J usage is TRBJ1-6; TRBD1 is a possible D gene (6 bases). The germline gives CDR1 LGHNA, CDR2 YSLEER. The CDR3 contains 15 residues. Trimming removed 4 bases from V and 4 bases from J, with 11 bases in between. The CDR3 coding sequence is TGCGCCAGCAGCCGTCAGGGGCGTTATAATTCACCCCTCCACTTT. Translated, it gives CASSRQGRYNSPLHF.

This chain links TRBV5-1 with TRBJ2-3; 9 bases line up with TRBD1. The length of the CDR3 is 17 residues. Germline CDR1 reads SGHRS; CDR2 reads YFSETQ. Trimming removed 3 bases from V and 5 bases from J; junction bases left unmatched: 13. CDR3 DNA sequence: TGCGCCAGCAGCTGGTCAACAGGGGGCTCTAGTTTAGATACGCAGTATTTT. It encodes CASSWSTGGSSLDTQYF.

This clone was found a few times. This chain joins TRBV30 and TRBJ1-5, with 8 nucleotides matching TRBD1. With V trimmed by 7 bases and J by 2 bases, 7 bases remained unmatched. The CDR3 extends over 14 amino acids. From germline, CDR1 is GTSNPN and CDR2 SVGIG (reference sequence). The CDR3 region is CALRTGNGNQPQHF. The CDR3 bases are TGTGCCTTGAGGACAGGGAACGGCAATCAGCCCCAGCATTTT.

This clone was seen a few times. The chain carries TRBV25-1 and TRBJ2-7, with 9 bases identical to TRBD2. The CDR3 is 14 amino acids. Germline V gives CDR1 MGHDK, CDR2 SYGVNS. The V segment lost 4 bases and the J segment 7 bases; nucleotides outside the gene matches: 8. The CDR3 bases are TGTGCCAGCAGTGTTCAGGCACTAGCGGGTGAGCAGTACTTC. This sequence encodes CASSVQALAGEQYF.

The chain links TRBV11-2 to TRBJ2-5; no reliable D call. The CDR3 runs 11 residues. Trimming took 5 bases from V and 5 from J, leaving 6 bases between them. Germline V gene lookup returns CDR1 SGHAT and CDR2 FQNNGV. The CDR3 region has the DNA TGTGCCAGCAGCCGTAAGGAGACCCAGTACTTC. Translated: CASSRKETQYF.

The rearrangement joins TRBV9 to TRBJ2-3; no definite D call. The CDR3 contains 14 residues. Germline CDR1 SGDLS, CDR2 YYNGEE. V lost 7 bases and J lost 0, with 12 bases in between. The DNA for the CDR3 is TGTGCCAGCGCCAGCGTCGCTAGCACAGATACGCAGTATTTT. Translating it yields CASASVASTDTQYF.

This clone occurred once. CDR3 residues: CASSVGLTSTDTQYF. In DNA, the CDR3 is TGTGCCAGCAGCGTAGGGCTGACTAGCACAGATACGCAGTATTTT. The chain recombines TRBV9 with TRBJ2-3; D is uncertain. Germline CDR1 reads SGDLS; CDR2 reads YYNGEE. The CDR3 has 15 amino acids. V dropped 0 bases and J dropped 0 bases, with 8 bases sitting between them. Drawing the rest from reference TRBV9 and TRBJ2-3, the complete variable domain is DSGVTQTPKHLITATGQRVTLRCSPRSGDLSVYWYQQSLDQGLQFLIQYYNGEERAKGNILERFSAQQFPDLHSELNLSSLELGDSALYFCASSVGLTSTDTQYFGPGTRLTVL.

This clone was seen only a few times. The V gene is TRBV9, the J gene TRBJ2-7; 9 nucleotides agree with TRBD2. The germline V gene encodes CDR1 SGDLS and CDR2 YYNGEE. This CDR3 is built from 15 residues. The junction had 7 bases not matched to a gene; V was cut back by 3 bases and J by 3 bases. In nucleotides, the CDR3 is TGTGCCAGCAGCGGGGTAGCGGGAGACCACTACGAGCAGTACTTC. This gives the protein CASSGVAGDHYEQYF.

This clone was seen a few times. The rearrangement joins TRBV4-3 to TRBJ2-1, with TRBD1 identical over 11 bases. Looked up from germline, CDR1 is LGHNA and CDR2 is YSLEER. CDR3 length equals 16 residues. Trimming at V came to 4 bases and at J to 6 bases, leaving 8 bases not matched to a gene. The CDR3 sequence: CASSLGPGQGVNEQFF. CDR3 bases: TGCGCCAGCAGCCTAGGACCGGGACAGGGGGTCAATGAGCAGTTCTTC.

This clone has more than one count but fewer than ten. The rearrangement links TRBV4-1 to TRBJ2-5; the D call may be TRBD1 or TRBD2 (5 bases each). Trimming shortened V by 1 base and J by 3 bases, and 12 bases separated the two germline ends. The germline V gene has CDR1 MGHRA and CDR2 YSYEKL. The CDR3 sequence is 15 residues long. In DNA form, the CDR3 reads TGCGCCAGCAGCCAAGCAGGGACCGGGAAAGAGACCCAGTACTTC. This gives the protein CASSQAGTGKETQYF.

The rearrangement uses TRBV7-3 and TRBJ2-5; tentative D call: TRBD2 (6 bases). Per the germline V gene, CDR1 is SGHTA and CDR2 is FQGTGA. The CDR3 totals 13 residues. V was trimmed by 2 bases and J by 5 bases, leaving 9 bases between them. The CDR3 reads CASSLGGHETQYF. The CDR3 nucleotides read TGTGCCAGCAGCTTAGGAGGGCACGAGACCCAGTACTTC.

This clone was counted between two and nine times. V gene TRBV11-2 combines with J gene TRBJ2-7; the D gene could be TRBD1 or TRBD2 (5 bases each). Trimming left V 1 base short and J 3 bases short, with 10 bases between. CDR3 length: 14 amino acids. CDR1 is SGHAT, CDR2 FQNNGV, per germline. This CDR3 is CASSLVGPGYEQYF. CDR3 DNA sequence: TGTGCCAGCAGCTTAGTGGGACCTGGCTACGAGCAGTACTTC.

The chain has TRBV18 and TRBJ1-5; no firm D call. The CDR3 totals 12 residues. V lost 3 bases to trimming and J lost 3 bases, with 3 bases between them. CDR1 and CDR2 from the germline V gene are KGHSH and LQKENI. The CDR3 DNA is TGTGCCAGCTCACCCTACAATCAGCCCCAGCATTTT. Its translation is CASSPYNQPQHF.

CDR3: CASSWRSGSEETQYF. CDR3 nucleotide sequence: TGCGCCAGCAGCTGGAGAAGCGGGAGCGAGGAGACCCAGTACTTC. The chain combines TRBV5-1 with TRBJ2-5; 8 bases agree with TRBD2. Trimming at V came to 3 bases and at J to 5 bases, leaving 9 bases not matched to a gene. Per germline, CDR1 SGHRS and CDR2 YFSETQ. This CDR3 spans 15 amino acids. The complete variable domain, with remaining parts taken from reference TRBV5-1 and TRBJ2-5, reads KAGVTQTPRYLIKTRGQQVTLSCSPISGHRSVSWYQQTPGQGLQFLFEYFSETQRNKGNFPGRFSGRQFSNSRSEMNVSTLELGDSALYLCASSWRSGSEETQYFGPGTRLLVL.

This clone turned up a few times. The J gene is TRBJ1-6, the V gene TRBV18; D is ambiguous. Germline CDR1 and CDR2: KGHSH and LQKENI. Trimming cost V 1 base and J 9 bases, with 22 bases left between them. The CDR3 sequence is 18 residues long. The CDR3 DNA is TGTGCCAGCTCACCACGGTCAGGAGGCCCAATCGGTAGTTCACCCCTCCACTTT. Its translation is CASSPRSGGPIGSSPLHF.